This paragraph covers one T cell receptor (beta chain) sequence. Sequencing was performed with immunoSEQ multiplex PCR; in TCRdb, only in-frame clones are kept and a portion is missing. The table records roughly 240,000 clones, around nine tenths of them present only once. This entry belongs to a study of Ad26.COV2.S vaccination and SARS-CoV-2 variants. Specified treatment: some 20 received Ad26.COV2.S at low or high dose, single or two shots; 5 received placebo; per-sample allocation not given. Samples analyzed were those drawn on day 63 after the first vaccine or placebo injection. Losses at the gene ends were 2 bases for V and 6 bases for J; bases not matched to a gene: 4. The germline V gene encodes CDR1 SQVTM and CDR2 ANQGSEA. CDR3 length equals 14 residues.

This sequence was found in a person between 18 and 59 years old who received the Ad26.COV2.S COVID-19 vaccine or a placebo. V gene TRBV29-1 combines with J gene TRBJ2-3; 11 bases agree with TRBD1. Sequencing used peripheral blood, obtained in a trial of Ad26.COV2.S vaccine versus placebo. The CDR3 loop is CSVEKDRGRDTQYF. The DNA of the CDR3 is TGCAGCGTTGAAAAGGACAGGGGGCGGGATACGCAGTATTTT.